This paragraph reports one T cell receptor (beta chain). The entry originates in a study of blood T cell repertoires in COVID-19. Study-wide background: Some COVID-19 samples were acute and others convalescent; all came from the United States, Italy and Spain. The cDNA or gDNA used as material had been derived from T cells, B-cell-depleted T cells, or PBMCs.

The CDR3 sequence is 15 residues long. Germline trimming cut 4 bases from V and 1 base from J; bases unmatched to any gene: 5. Germline V gives CDR1 SGHNT, CDR2 YYREEE (reference sequence). Original processing methods: Reference gene primer amplification in the assay estimated nucleated cell counts. The assay was immunoSEQ multiplex PCR, and TCRdb's table has in-frame clones only and misses some. D and trimming come from the DNA, and the V and J calls and clone size come from that table. The data show about 83,000 clones, about 82% seen once. This chain uses TRBV5-4 with TRBJ2-1, with 7 bases fitting TRBD2. Sequencing was carried out using peripheral blood. This clonotype was obtained from a man over 45 with active COVID-19. The CDR3 region is CASSLKAGSYNEQFF. The CDR3 DNA sequence: TGTGCCAGCAGCCTCAAAGCGGGATCCTACAATGAGCAGTTCTTC.